This TCR beta chain was observed in a study of shared clonotypes between healthy human individuals (dated by TCRdb to the early 2020s). With respect to the entire study: A few men and two women, aged 18 to 49 years, made up the cohort. For each donor, three plates each were used for CD4 naive and CD4 memory, two plates were used for CD8 naive, and one plate was used for CD8 memory. Libraries were prepared and TCR repertoires were sequenced by different laboratories using diverse techniques, in order to increase sequencing depth and limit assay-specific biases. Leukapheresis yielded between about 0.9 and 9 billion PBMCs per donor. The study deeply sequenced blood TCR repertoires of about 5 healthy adults to estimate repertoire size and the extent of clonotype sharing between individuals.

Reading from cysteine to phenylalanine, the CDR3 counts 14 amino acids. CDR3 DNA is the only sequence kept; it has 42 bases, read in frame from the first base. V and J lose 0 bases and 8 bases, and a span of 14 bases separates them. The germline V gene gives CDR1 as SGDLS and CDR2 as YYNGEE. Broad study findings and their caveats: Higher generation probabilities were observed for clonotypes shared by all four sorted-subset donors than for non-shared clonotypes. Pairwise subsampling led to the expectation that sequencing depth would affect the degree of clonotype sharing among donors. Rarefaction of sorted-subset datasets indicated incomplete sequencing despite the large sequencing depth. Across several donors, 4.5% to 6.5% of naive CD4, roughly 3.5% of naive CD8, approximately 2.5% of memory CD4, and 0.3% to 0.45% of memory CD8 clonotypes were shared. Naive subsets generally had larger estimated clonotype richness than memory subsets. Sampling was restricted to blood, and TCR repertoires in tissue are likely to differ from TCR repertoires in blood. Because the study included only a small number of donors, the genetic and exposure-history diversity represented was limited.

Worth noting for this clone: The antigen this receptor binds is unknown. Base qualities are not provided; no much larger clone lies one nucleotide away.

TCR CDR3 regions were amplified from genomic DNA by multiplex PCR using the deep immunoSEQ assay. For each cell subset, the extracted genomic DNA was distributed evenly across all wells of several immunoSEQ 96-well plates, and each plate served as one replicate. For sorted subsets, approximately 210 ng of genomic DNA, equivalent to some 33,000 T cell genomes, went into each replicate PCR. The purified libraries were quantified using a Qubit 3.0 fluorometer, sized with a Bioanalyzer 2100, and then quantified again using the KAPA Library Quantification kit. A separate single-read 150-cycle Illumina NextSeq 550 flow cell was used to sequence each immunoSEQ 96-well plate. The study's own analysis went as follows. The immunoSEQ output contained only junctional sequences without quality scores, so filtering could not match that applied to full-length reads. Sequences were annotated with PyIR, a Python wrapper for IgBLAST v1.9, using IMGT germline references to assign V/J genes and CDR3. Reads were removed for weak V/J assignments (E-value above 1e-6), missing CDR3, stop codons, out-of-frame junctions, or ambiguous translated residues. V3J clonotypes were defined as sequences sharing an identical inferred V gene, J gene, and CDR3 amino acid sequence. To compute the percentage overlap between repertoires, the number of shared unique clonotypes was divided by the size of the smaller repertoire. RTK rarefaction, the Chao1 estimator, and Recon v2.1 estimates of unobserved clonotypes were used to assess repertoire richness. For all TCRbeta clonotypes obtained by the gDNA method from a few donors, generation probabilities were computed with OLGA. Entries here come from immuneACCESS through TCRdb and include only in-frame sequences with V and J called. Some clones fail to appear in such tables; in the studies checked, an unresolved V gene covers under half of the shortfall, and the cause of the remainder is unknown. That table is the source of V, J and clone size, and D and trimming were worked out from the DNA. The sample table contains over a million clones; only one count was recorded for about 74% of them. Over 1.3% of the sample comes from the top ten.

The donors were healthy, HIV-negative adults who had no recently reported acute infections or vaccinations. Only Caucasian adults living in Nashville, Tennessee, USA were represented among the donors. Magnetic negative selection was used to enrich CD4+ T cells, after which naive cells were positively selected on CD45RA and the negative fraction became the memory subset. Blood was collected by leukapheresis, and PBMCs were isolated by Ficoll-Histopaque density gradient centrifugation and then cryopreserved in liquid nitrogen vapor phase. Analytical flow cytometry was used to check the purity and quantity of each magnetically sorted T cell population. Each sorted fraction had its genomic DNA isolated and then quantified by UV absorbance on a Nanodrop 2000c.

The sequence was obtained from a man between 18 and 35 years old in good health. The V and J genes are TRBV9 and TRBJ1-2; the D gene remains uncertain. The source material was memory CD4+ T cells sorted from blood. The cell subset or site label on this specimen signifies: CD45RA-negative fraction. This receptor carries the CDR3 CASSVEADLMGYTF. Read as DNA, the sequence is TGTGCCAGCAGCGTAGAGGCGGACCTGATGGGCTACACCTTC.